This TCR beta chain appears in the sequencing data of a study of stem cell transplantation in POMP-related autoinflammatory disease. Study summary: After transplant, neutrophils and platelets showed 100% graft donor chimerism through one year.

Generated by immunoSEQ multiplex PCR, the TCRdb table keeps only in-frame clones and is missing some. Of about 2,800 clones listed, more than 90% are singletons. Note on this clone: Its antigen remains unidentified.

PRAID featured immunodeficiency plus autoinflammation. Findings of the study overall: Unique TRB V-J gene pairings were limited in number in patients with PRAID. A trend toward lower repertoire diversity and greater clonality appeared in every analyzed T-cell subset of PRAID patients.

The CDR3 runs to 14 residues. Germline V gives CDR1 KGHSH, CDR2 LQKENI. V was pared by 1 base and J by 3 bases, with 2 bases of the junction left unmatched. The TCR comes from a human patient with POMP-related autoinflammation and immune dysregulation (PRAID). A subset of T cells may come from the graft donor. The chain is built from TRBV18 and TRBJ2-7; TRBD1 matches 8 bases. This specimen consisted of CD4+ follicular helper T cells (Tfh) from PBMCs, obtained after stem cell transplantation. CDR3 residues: CASSPRGTGYEQYF. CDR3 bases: TGTGCCAGCTCACCACGTGGGACAGGCTACGAGCAGTACTTC. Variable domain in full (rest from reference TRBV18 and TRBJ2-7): NAGVMQNPRHLVRRRGQEARLRCSPMKGHSHVYWYRQLPEEGLKFMVYLQKENIIDESGMPKERFSAEFPKEGPSILRIQQVVRGDSAAYFCASSPRGTGYEQYFGPGTRLTVT.